The clone carrying this T cell receptor (beta chain) was counted only a few times. Sequencing used immunoSEQ multiplex PCR; TCRdb keeps in-frame clones, though not all of them. This sample yields fewer than 350,000 clones, of which under 90% are seen a single time; around 3% belongs to the top ten. The data were obtained in a study of blood T cell repertoires in COVID-19. The overall study: Sample material is recorded as cDNA or gDNA derived from T cells, B-cell-depleted T cells, or PBMCs.

Germline CDR1 reads SEHNR; CDR2 reads FQNEAQ (reference sequence). The germline V and J ends were trimmed by 1 base and 4 bases, with 20 bases remaining between them. The CDR3 is made up of 18 amino acids. The chain recombines TRBV7-9 with TRBJ2-1, with TRBD1 as a possible D gene (5 bases). The TCR was taken from a woman aged 55-75 years with active or convalescent COVID-19. Sequenced material: peripheral blood. The CDR3 here is CASSLGQGLGYGYNEQFF. As DNA, the CDR3 is TGTGCCAGCAGCTTAGGCCAGGGCTTAGGCTATGGGTACAATGAGCAGTTCTTC.